These T cell receptor beta chains were read from a single sample in a study of control samples from healthy donors and cancer patients. Produced via immunoSEQ multiplex PCR; TCRdb's table is partial and in-frame only. Among roughly 88,000 clones listed, 80% to 95% were seen once. What was sequenced was blood. These receptor sequences come from a man aged 18 to 29 in good health. Both conserved end residues are part of each CDR3. Each record gives: clone size, V gene, J gene, D gene, CDR3 protein, CDR3 DNA. D genes are given only for firm matches. Clone size is stated in some rows and not others, as once, few, many or a class when expanded.

NA	TRBV24-1	TRBJ1-2	NA	CATSDLGSSRSGYTF	TGTGCCACCAGTGATTTGGGGAGTAGTAGGTCTGGCTACACCTTC
NA	TRBV9	TRBJ1-2	TRBD1	CASSGTDRFNYGYTF	TGTGCCAGCAGCGGCACGGACAGGTTTAACTATGGCTACACCTTC
NA	TRBV30	TRBJ1-4	NA	CAWRAGTREKLFF	TGTGCCTGGCGGGCAGGAACCCGTGAAAAACTGTTTTTT
NA	TRBV6-5	TRBJ1-6	NA	CASSRDQYGSPLHF	TGTGCCAGCAGCCGGGACCAGTATGGTTCACCCCTCCACTTT
once	TRBV5-1	TRBJ2-7	TRBD1	CASSRDSYEQYF	TGCGCCAGCAGCCGGGACAGCTACGAGCAGTACTTC
once	TRBV2	TRBJ2-3	TRBD2	CASSDLAGLGQYF	TGTGCCAGCAGTGATCTAGCGGGCCTAGGGCAGTATTTT
NA	TRBV19	TRBJ1-2	NA	CASSIFPRSYGYTF	TGTGCCAGTAGTATATTTCCCAGGTCCTATGGCTACACCTTC
NA	TRBV4-2	TRBJ1-4	NA	CASSLANRVGDEKLFF	TGTGCCAGCAGCCTGGCAAACAGGGTTGGGGATGAAAAACTGTTTTTT
NA	TRBV19	TRBJ1-1	NA	CARRGVRVTEAFF	TGTGCCAGGCGGGGGGTAAGGGTCACTGAAGCTTTCTTT
NA	TRBV10-3	TRBJ1-4	TRBD1	CAISAKPPGQKYSATNEKLFF	TGTGCCATCAGTGCAAAACCCCCGGGACAGAAGTACAGTGCAACTAATGAAAAACTGTTTTTT
NA	TRBV3-1/TRBV3-2	TRBJ2-7	NA	CASSLRGRLTDEQYF	TGTGCCAGCAGCCTGCGTGGGAGGCTGACGGACGAGCAGTACTTC
NA	TRBV5-4	TRBJ2-2	NA	CASSLAQGPGELFF	TGTGCCAGCAGCTTGGCACAGGGCCCCGGGGAGCTGTTTTTT
many	TRBV30	TRBJ1-4	TRBD1	CAWSARQGYNEKLFF	TGTGCCTGGAGTGCCCGACAGGGTTACAATGAAAAACTGTTTTTT
NA	TRBV7-2	TRBJ1-5	NA	CASNEGVYSNQPQHF	TGTGCCAGCAACGAGGGGGTGTATAGCAATCAGCCCCAGCATTTT
once	TRBV12-3/TRBV12-4	TRBJ1-2	NA	CASSFMFYGYTF	TGTGCCAGCAGTTTTATGTTCTATGGCTACACCTTC
NA	TRBV7-9	TRBJ2-1	NA	CASSLSVEEQFF	TGTGCCAGCAGCCTTTCGGTTGAGGAGCAGTTCTTC
once	TRBV19	TRBJ2-7	NA	CASSQGHSYEQYF	TGTGCCAGTAGCCAGGGGCACTCCTACGAGCAGTACTTC
NA	TRBV29-1	TRBJ1-2	NA	CSVETTGVYGYTF	TGCAGCGTTGAAACCACCGGGGTCTATGGCTACACCTTC
NA	TRBV19	TRBJ1-6	NA	CASRNNSPLHF	TGTGCCAGTAGGAATAATTCACCCCTCCACTTT
once	TRBV5-1	TRBJ2-7	NA	CASSLGFSDIDSYEQYF	TGCGCCAGCAGCTTGGGGTTCTCGGACATTGATTCCTACGAGCAGTACTTC
NA	TRBV2	TRBJ2-7	NA	CASSEAWRSSYEQYF	TGTGCCAGCAGTGAAGCGTGGCGGTCCTCCTACGAGCAGTACTTC
NA	TRBV5-1	TRBJ1-4	TRBD1	CASSLLDRVYLPNEKLFF	TGCGCCAGCAGCTTGCTGGACAGGGTCTATCTTCCGAATGAAAAACTGTTTTTT
NA	TRBV5-6	TRBJ1-4	NA	CASSLAGVDEKLFF	TGTGCCAGCAGCTTGGCCGGAGTGGATGAAAAACTGTTTTTT
NA	TRBV2	TRBJ1-1	NA	CASSPFIGQLRGTEAFF	TGTGCCAGCAGCCCTTTTATAGGACAGCTCCGAGGCACTGAAGCTTTCTTT
NA	TRBV27	TRBJ2-2	TRBD1	CASRGQHTGELFF	TGTGCCAGCAGGGGACAGCACACCGGGGAGCTGTTTTTT
NA	TRBV7-2	TRBJ2-7	TRBD2	CASSQTSALYEQYF	TGTGCCAGCAGCCAGACTAGCGCCCTCTACGAGCAGTACTTC
NA	TRBV6-1	TRBJ1-5	NA	CASSDGLGGSNQPQHF	TGTGCCAGCAGTGACGGGCTGGGGGGTAGCAATCAGCCCCAGCATTTT
NA	TRBV29-1	TRBJ2-5	NA	CSVGGQGEETQYF	TGCAGCGTTGGGGGCCAAGGAGAGGAGACCCAGTACTTC
few	TRBV5-5	TRBJ1-2	NA	CASSLVQSYGYTF	TGTGCCAGCAGCTTGGTACAGTCCTATGGCTACACCTTC